The entry below gives a single T cell receptor (beta chain) sequence along with its context. V shed 3 bases and J 3 bases; nucleotides not matched to a gene: 10. Germline assignment: CDR1 MNHEY and CDR2 SMNVEV (reference sequence). This CDR3 region has 16 residues. This sample was taken from a study of cytomegalovirus exposure and HLA in healthy donors. Sequencing used immunoSEQ multiplex PCR; TCRdb keeps in-frame clones, though not all of them. The sample shows about 360,000 clones, around 86% of them seen only once. The sequenced sample was PBMCs. V usage is TRBV27 and J usage is TRBJ2-7; 8 bases match TRBD1. The TCR sequence derives from a woman aged 18-30 years in good health and CMV-seronegative. CDR3 DNA sequence: TGTGCCAGCAGTTTGAATCCGGGACAGGCGTACTACGAGCAGTACTTC. Its protein product is CASSLNPGQAYYEQYF.